The rows below give T cell receptor beta chains drawn from one sample of a study of technical replicates of blood from a handful of donors. TCRdb's table, derived via immunoSEQ multiplex PCR, lists solely in-frame clones and lacks some. The sample lists 62,000 or so clones, more than 75% seen once, with roughly 5.6% in the top ten. Sequencing was carried out using PBMCs. The source is a human donor in good health. Some clones in this sample may be carry-over from other donors' samples. Both conserved end residues are part of each CDR3. D genes are given only for firm matches. A row's size may be missing; if present it is once, few, many or a size class.

clone_size: .; d_call: .; j_call: TRBJ1-5; v_call: TRBV7-2; cdr3_nt: TGTGCCAGCAGCTTAGCTCAGGGCAAGGGGCCCCAGCATTTT; cdr3_aa: CASSLAQGKGPQHF
clone_size: .; d_call: TRBD1; j_call: TRBJ2-7; v_call: TRBV19; cdr3_nt: TGTGCCAGTAGCGAAAAAACAGGGGGTAGACCCTACGAGCAGTACTTC; cdr3_aa: CASSEKTGGRPYEQYF
clone_size: .; d_call: .; j_call: TRBJ2-2; v_call: TRBV9; cdr3_nt: TGTGCCAGCAGCCCACAGGGGGGGGAAAACACCGGGGAGCTGTTTTTT; cdr3_aa: CASSPQGGENTGELFF
clone_size: .; d_call: TRBD2; j_call: TRBJ2-2; v_call: TRBV4-1; cdr3_nt: TGCGCCAGCAGCCAACTTAGCGGGAGGGGCACCGGGGAGCTGTTTTTT; cdr3_aa: CASSQLSGRGTGELFF
clone_size: .; d_call: .; j_call: TRBJ2-3; v_call: TRBV4-1; cdr3_nt: TGCGCCAGCAGCCAAGTTCCCGGGGCAGATACGCAGTATTTT; cdr3_aa: CASSQVPGADTQYF
clone_size: few; d_call: .; j_call: TRBJ1-1; v_call: TRBV7-9; cdr3_nt: TGTGCCAGCACTCACTCCCAGGGGACGGGTGAAGCTTTCTTT; cdr3_aa: CASTHSQGTGEAFF
clone_size: .; d_call: .; j_call: TRBJ2-1; v_call: TRBV18; cdr3_nt: TGTGCCAGCTCACCCCCAACGTTGGAGGAGCAGTTCTTC; cdr3_aa: CASSPPTLEEQFF
clone_size: .; d_call: .; j_call: TRBJ2-3; v_call: TRBV29-1; cdr3_nt: TGCAGCGTTGACGTGAGGACAGCTCGCACAGATACGCAGTATTTT; cdr3_aa: CSVDVRTARTDTQYF
clone_size: .; d_call: TRBD2; j_call: TRBJ2-1; v_call: TRBV9; cdr3_nt: TGTGCCAGCAGCGTCCTAGCGGCCTCCTACAATGAGCAGTTCTTC; cdr3_aa: CASSVLAASYNEQFF
clone_size: .; d_call: .; j_call: TRBJ1-1; v_call: TRBV6-1; cdr3_nt: TGTGCCAGCACCGAAGGGGGATACACTGAAGCTTTCTTT; cdr3_aa: CASTEGGYTEAFF
clone_size: .; d_call: .; j_call: TRBJ2-5; v_call: TRBV6-1; cdr3_nt: TGTGCCAGCAGTCTGCCCACAGTTTCCCAGTACTTC; cdr3_aa: CASSLPTVSQYF
clone_size: .; d_call: TRBD2; j_call: TRBJ2-3; v_call: TRBV14; cdr3_nt: TGTGCCAGCAGCCAAGCGACTAGCCGTACGCAGTATTTT; cdr3_aa: CASSQATSRTQYF
clone_size: .; d_call: TRBD2; j_call: TRBJ2-5; v_call: TRBV5-1; cdr3_nt: TGCGCCAGCAGCCTGGGGACTAGCGGGAGTTGGGAGACCCAGTACTTC; cdr3_aa: CASSLGTSGSWETQYF
clone_size: .; d_call: TRBD2; j_call: TRBJ2-7; v_call: TRBV12-5; cdr3_nt: TGTGCTAGTGGTACATATCTAGCGGGAAAAGACGAGCAGTACTTC; cdr3_aa: CASGTYLAGKDEQYF
clone_size: .; d_call: .; j_call: TRBJ2-1; v_call: TRBV4-2; cdr3_nt: TGTGCCAGCAGCCACACTAGCCCAGGCTCCTACAATGAGCAGTTCTTC; cdr3_aa: CASSHTSPGSYNEQFF
clone_size: .; d_call: .; j_call: TRBJ2-5; v_call: TRBV5-1; cdr3_nt: TGCGCCAGCAGCTTGTTACCGGGAGAGACCCAGTACTTC; cdr3_aa: CASSLLPGETQYF
clone_size: .; d_call: TRBD2; j_call: TRBJ2-7; v_call: TRBV27; cdr3_nt: TGTGCCAGCAGTTTATATAGACTAGCGGGAGGGGGCTACTACGAGCAGTACTTC; cdr3_aa: CASSLYRLAGGGYYEQYF